The TCR beta chain under discussion was sequenced for a study of regulatory T cells in long-lasting Graves disease (dated by TCRdb to the early 2020s). Broadly, across the study: To count as having persistent Graves' disease, a patient had to have received antithyroid drug treatment for over 5 years with TSH receptor autoantibodies remaining persistently positive. This study used TCR sequencing and RNA sequencing of peripheral blood to compare persistent Graves' disease patients against newly diagnosed Graves' disease patients. The study took place in China and was registered as a clinical trial. TCR sequencing covered some 13 persistent and 20 newly diagnosed Graves' disease patients, some 33 samples in total. In the clinical cohort, patients with persistent Graves' disease had used antithyroid drugs for an average of around 9.9 years.

What the research found in general, with its limitations: Sequencing and analysis were limited to the TCR beta chain. Lower TCR Shannon entropy and fewer highly expanded clones were observed in persistent Graves' disease patients than in newly diagnosed patients, which suggested clonal expansion. Peripheral blood alone was examined, since thyroid tissue, which constituted the primary lesion, could not be accessed. The small sample size was acknowledged by the authors as a limitation that may reduce accuracy. Preferential use of TRBV28, TRBJ1-2 and TRBJ2-5 was observed in persistent disease, whereas TRBV20-1 and TRBJ2-1 were favored in newly diagnosed disease. Persistent patients shared more public clonotypes among themselves (approximately 2,500) than newly diagnosed patients did (over 900).

As for this clonotype: Its binding antigen is unknown. One end of the junction is discordant with germline, which a read error may explain.

CDR3 length: 12 amino acids, cysteine to phenylalanine. Only the CDR3 region is kept as DNA, spanning 36 bases read in frame from base 1. Sequences LNHNV (CDR1) and YYDKDF (CDR2) are obtained from the germline V gene (reference sequence). Read against the paper, the sample's time point label means: persistent/refractory GD, antithyroid drugs over 5 years with positive TRAb. For both TCR sequencing and RNA sequencing, RNA was extracted from PBMCs using TRIzol. Graves' disease was diagnosed according to American Thyroid Association guidelines. Patients for the study were recruited at an endocrinology department in Xi'an, China. Each patient gave approximately 9.7 milliliters of peripheral blood, collected in an EDTA anticoagulant tube. Ficoll Paque Plus density gradient separation was used to isolate PBMCs, and no further T cell sorting was done. RNA quality was checked with an Agilent 2100 Bioanalyzer and agarose gel, and concentration with a NanoDrop 2000.

The library was obtained by multiplex PCR. Sequencing was carried out with an Illumina HiSeq 4000. CDR3 regions were amplified by Arm-PCR with iRepertoire HTBI primers to construct TCR beta libraries. PCR products were gel purified before sequencing. The authors processed their data as follows. Gene usage analysis of CDR3 amino acid clonotypes relied on the roughly 60 TRBV and about 15 TRBJ segments identified across samples. COPE and FqMerger were used to merge filtered high-quality paired reads into contigs. Contigs were aligned with BLAST to IMGT TRBV, TRBD and TRBJ reference genes, and CDR3 was defined per IMGT. Clonotypes above 0.1% frequency were classified as highly expanded clones. Shannon entropy was used to measure repertoire diversity, and the Gini coefficient was used to measure V-J evenness. A clonotype was considered public if more than one individual shared it. Clones were called with MiXCR by TCRdb after fastp trimmed the public reads at Q25, and only in-frame beta chains were retained. Every entry covers one CDR3 protein and lists the most common genes and DNA from its rows. TCRdb's processing, not the authors' own work, is the source of the V and J calls. This sample comprises under 450,000 distinct CDR3 sequences, 20% to 25% of them detected only once. The ten largest clones take up about 27% of the sample.

This specimen consisted of peripheral blood mononuclear cells (PBMCs), obtained when the disease was refractory, from a patient treated with antithyroid drugs. This receptor was obtained from a woman in her 40s with Graves disease. Donor details come from another sample of the same person, matched by shared clones. The rearranged chain carries TRBV15 and TRBJ2-4, with the D gene uncertain. The nucleotide sequence reads as follows: TGTGCCACCAGCAGAGATGGTAAAGAATTGAACTTC. Translated, this is CATSRDGKELNF. The variable domain in full, with residues beyond the CDR3 obtained from the reference TRBV15 and TRBJ2-4 genes, is DAMVIQNPRYQVTQFGKPVTLSCSQTLNHNVMYWYQQKSSQAPKLLFHYYDKDFNNEADTPDNFQSRRPNTSFCFLDIRSPGLGDTAMYLCATSRDGKELNFGAGTRLSVL.